Listed below are T cell receptor beta chains from one sample, sequenced in a study of early T cells in non-severe SARS-CoV-2 infection. TCRdb recomputed calls from the 5' RACE reads with MiXCR, one row per CDR3 protein. The sample includes around 64,000 distinct CDR3 sequences, approximately 10% of them seen just once. Sequenced here: whole blood, sampled at baseline. These receptor sequences come from an adult who was a healthcare worker with PCR-confirmed SARS-CoV-2 infection or an uninfected control (not recorded which). Each CDR3 is given with its conserved first and last residue. A D gene is named only where the DNA matches it firmly. Part of the rows lack a size; the others show once, few, many or a class for expanded clones.

v_call	j_call	d_call	clone_size	cdr3_nt	cdr3_aa
TRBV12-3/TRBV12-4	TRBJ2-1	TRBD2	medium-sized	TGTGCCAGCAGTTTGGGACTAGCGGGAGGGTCACCCCACAATGAGCAGTTCTTC	CASSLGLAGGSPHNEQFF
TRBV7-9	TRBJ2-1	NA	few	TGTGCCAGCAGCTTAGCGGGCAGGGGTATCGGCAATGAGCAGTTCTTC	CASSLAGRGIGNEQFF
TRBV7-6	TRBJ2-5	TRBD2	NA	TGTGCCAGCAGCCGGGACGGGGGGCAAGAGACCCAGTACTTC	CASSRDGGQETQYF
TRBV5-1	TRBJ2-3	TRBD2	NA	TGCGCCAGCAGCTTGACTAGCGGGTTTACAGATACGCAGTATTTT	CASSLTSGFTDTQYF
TRBV18	TRBJ1-1	TRBD1	few	TGTGCCAGCGGACAGGGGGCCAGCACTGAAGCTTTCTTT	CASGQGASTEAFF
TRBV9	TRBJ2-7	TRBD1	NA	TGTGCCAGCAGCGTAGCATTACAGGGGCGCGAGCAGTACTTC	CASSVALQGREQYF
TRBV29-1	TRBJ2-5	NA	many	TGCAGCGTTGAAGGTGTGGAACAGACCCTAGAGACCCAGTACTTC	CSVEGVEQTLETQYF
TRBV2	TRBJ2-7	TRBD1	NA	TGTGCCAGCAGCCCTTTTCCGCAGGGGGCGACCTACGAGCAGCACTTC	CASSPFPQGATYEQHF
TRBV18	TRBJ1-1	NA	many	TGTGCCAGCTCACCACAGTCGCGACAGGTTAACGCTGAAGCTTTCTTT	CASSPQSRQVNAEAFF
TRBV20-1	TRBJ2-1	NA	few	TGCAGTGCTCGGGGAGCCTACAATGAGCAGTTCTTC	CSARGAYNEQFF
TRBV4-2	TRBJ1-5	NA	NA	TGTGCCAGCAGCCACGGGGCGGGGGGCGAGCAGCCCCAGCATTTT	CASSHGAGGEQPQHF
TRBV4-1	TRBJ1-4	NA	NA	TGCGCCAGCAGCCCAACCTCTTCCGGAGGCTCTGAAAAACTGTTTTTT	CASSPTSSGGSEKLFF
TRBV7-6	TRBJ2-3	TRBD2	NA	TGTGCCAGCAGCTTAGCGCTAAGTACTAGCGGGGGGAGCACAGATACGCAGTATTTT	CASSLALSTSGGSTDTQYF
TRBV7-6	TRBJ2-1	TRBD2	few	TGTGCCAGCAGCCTCCGAATAGCGGGAGACTCCTACAATGAGCAGTTCTTC	CASSLRIAGDSYNEQFF
TRBV5-6	TRBJ2-3	TRBD2	NA	TGTGCCAGCAGCTCCCTCCAGCGGGGGCCAGATACGCAGTATTTT	CASSSLQRGPDTQYF
TRBV7-9	TRBJ1-2	NA	NA	TGTGCCAGCAGCTTTACAGACTATGGCTACACCTTC	CASSFTDYGYTF
TRBV4-2	TRBJ1-1	NA	many	TGTGCCAGCAGCCAAGTTCAGGGTCTATCCACTGAAGCTTTCTTT	CASSQVQGLSTEAFF
TRBV5-1	TRBJ1-1	NA	many	TGCGCCAGCAGCTTACAGGGTAGGGCTGAAGCTTTCTTT	CASSLQGRAEAFF
TRBV29-1	TRBJ2-5	NA	NA	TGCAGCGTTGGGCTACAGCAAGAGACCCAGTACTTC	CSVGLQQETQYF
TRBV5-1	TRBJ2-2	NA	few	TGCGCCAGCAGCTTGTCTTTATCTCAGGTCGGGACCGGGGAGCTGTTTTTT	CASSLSLSQVGTGELFF
TRBV12-3/TRBV12-4	TRBJ2-7	TRBD1	few	TGTGCCAGCAGTTTACAGGGGGCCTACGAGCAGTACTTC	CASSLQGAYEQYF
TRBV20-1	TRBJ2-2	NA	NA	TGCAGTTCTTTGTTGATGGGCACCGGGGAGCTGTTTTTT	CSSLLMGTGELFF
TRBV2	TRBJ2-3	NA	few	TGTGCCAGCAGGGATCATAGGACAGTGGGTACAGATACGCAGTATTTT	CASRDHRTVGTDTQYF
TRBV7-2	TRBJ2-4	NA	many	TGTGCCAGCAGCTTAAAGCGAGTGGCAAACATTCAGTACTTC	CASSLKRVANIQYF
TRBV7-2	TRBJ2-1	NA	NA	TGTGCCAGCAGCGCACTAGTAGGTGAGCAGTTCTTC	CASSALVGEQFF
TRBV5-1	TRBJ2-5	TRBD2	NA	TGCGCCAGCAGCAGCCAGCCGGGGGGCCAAGAGACCCAGTACTTC	CASSSQPGGQETQYF
TRBV5-1	TRBJ2-1	NA	NA	TGCGCCAGCAGAACAGATCCTTCGCTGGATGAGCAGTTCTTC	CASRTDPSLDEQFF
TRBV7-2	TRBJ1-1	NA	NA	TGTGCCAGCAACGACCGACCGAACACTGAAGCTTTCTTT	CASNDRPNTEAFF